This is a list of T cell receptor beta chains from one sample in a study of radiotherapy plus CTLA-4 blockade in lung cancer. Sequencing was performed with immunoSEQ multiplex PCR; in TCRdb, only in-frame clones are kept and a portion is missing. The sample includes tens of thousands of clones, roughly 77% seen only once; the top ten take about 2.2%. The specimen comprised peripheral blood, sampled from a patient treated with radiotherapy plus ipilimumab. The origin of the receptors is a human donor with non-small cell lung cancer whose response to radiotherapy plus ipilimumab could not be evaluated. Both conserved end residues are part of each CDR3. Each record gives: CDR3 length, clone size, V gene, J gene, D gene, CDR3 protein, CDR3 DNA. D genes are given only for firm matches. A clone size is listed for some rows: how often the clone was seen (once, few, many), or a class if it is expanded.

len: 13; abundance: NA; v_gene: TRBV30; j_gene: TRBJ2-7; d_gene: NA; CDR3aa: CAWRPSWAYEQYF; CDR3nt: TGTGCCTGGAGGCCCTCGTGGGCTTACGAGCAGTACTTC
len: 15; abundance: NA; v_gene: TRBV19; j_gene: TRBJ1-2; d_gene: NA; CDR3aa: CASSQAADSLYGYTF; CDR3nt: TGTGCCAGTAGTCAAGCAGCGGACAGCCTCTATGGCTACACCTTC
len: 19; abundance: NA; v_gene: TRBV19; j_gene: TRBJ2-3; d_gene: TRBD1; CDR3aa: CASSLQTPPGQGKKDTQYF; CDR3nt: TGTGCCAGTAGTCTCCAAACTCCTCCGGGACAGGGGAAGAAAGATACGCAGTATTTT
len: 13; abundance: NA; v_gene: TRBV5-1; j_gene: TRBJ2-7; d_gene: TRBD2; CDR3aa: CASSLAELAGAYF; CDR3nt: TGCGCCAGCAGCTTGGCCGAGCTAGCGGGGGCGTACTTC
len: 13; abundance: NA; v_gene: TRBV6-1; j_gene: TRBJ1-5; d_gene: NA; CDR3aa: CASSMEVNQPQHF; CDR3nt: TGTGCCAGCAGTATGGAGGTTAATCAGCCCCAGCATTTT
len: 19; abundance: few; v_gene: TRBV2; j_gene: TRBJ1-6; d_gene: TRBD1; CDR3aa: CASRTGTGGLGGPGSPLHF; CDR3nt: TGTGCCAGCAGAACCGGGACAGGGGGCCTAGGTGGTCCTGGGTCACCCCTCCACTTT
len: 13; abundance: NA; v_gene: TRBV7-2; j_gene: TRBJ2-4; d_gene: NA; CDR3aa: CASSSTLTGISYF; CDR3nt: TGTGCCAGCAGCTCGACCCTAACAGGGATCTCGTACTTC
len: 14; abundance: NA; v_gene: TRBV7-2; j_gene: TRBJ2-5; d_gene: TRBD2; CDR3aa: CASSPSGGLETQYF; CDR3nt: TGTGCCAGCAGCCCAAGCGGGGGGTTGGAGACCCAGTACTTC
len: 16; abundance: NA; v_gene: TRBV6-4; j_gene: TRBJ2-1; d_gene: TRBD1; CDR3aa: CASSDSGQGEYNEQFF; CDR3nt: TGTGCCAGCAGTGACTCCGGACAGGGGGAGTACAATGAGCAGTTCTTC
len: 12; abundance: few; v_gene: TRBV5-1; j_gene: TRBJ2-3; d_gene: NA; CDR3aa: CASSLNQDTQYF; CDR3nt: TGCGCCAGCAGCTTGAACCAGGATACGCAGTATTTT
len: 14; abundance: NA; v_gene: TRBV7-9; j_gene: TRBJ1-2; d_gene: NA; CDR3aa: CASSPGVGARGYTF; CDR3nt: TGTGCCAGCAGCCCTGGGGTAGGGGCGAGAGGCTACACCTTC
len: 13; abundance: NA; v_gene: TRBV11-1; j_gene: TRBJ1-6; d_gene: TRBD1; CDR3aa: CASSQATGAPLHF; CDR3nt: TGTGCCAGCAGCCAAGCCACAGGGGCACCCCTCCACTTT
len: 16; abundance: NA; v_gene: TRBV4-3; j_gene: TRBJ1-4; d_gene: NA; CDR3aa: CASSQGSRVTNEKLFF; CDR3nt: TGCGCCAGCAGCCAAGGATCCCGGGTAACTAATGAAAAACTGTTTTTT
len: 11; abundance: NA; v_gene: TRBV27; j_gene: TRBJ2-7; d_gene: NA; CDR3aa: CASSRYYEQYF; CDR3nt: TGTGCCAGCAGCCGCTATTACGAGCAGTACTTC
len: 18; abundance: NA; v_gene: TRBV1; j_gene: TRBJ2-3; d_gene: NA; CDR3aa: CTSSQDRLPGIRTDTQYF; CDR3nt: TGCACCAGCAGCCAAGACCGCCTTCCGGGGATACGCACAGATACGCAGTATTTT
len: 14; abundance: few; v_gene: TRBV7-2; j_gene: TRBJ1-2; d_gene: NA; CDR3aa: CASSPRSGTNGYTF; CDR3nt: TGTGCCAGCAGCCCCAGGTCGGGGACTAATGGCTACACCTTC
len: 16; abundance: NA; v_gene: TRBV30; j_gene: TRBJ1-2; d_gene: TRBD1; CDR3aa: CAWSGPGTGRGYGYTF; CDR3nt: TGTGCCTGGAGTGGCCCCGGGACAGGACGTGGCTATGGCTACACCTTC
len: 13; abundance: NA; v_gene: TRBV28; j_gene: TRBJ2-4; d_gene: TRBD2; CDR3aa: CASRRGGGNIQYF; CDR3nt: TGTGCCAGCAGACGGGGGGGCGGGAACATTCAGTACTTC
len: 18; abundance: few; v_gene: TRBV4-3; j_gene: TRBJ2-2; d_gene: TRBD2; CDR3aa: CASSQVSSGGPWTGELFF; CDR3nt: TGCGCCAGCAGCCAAGTGAGTAGCGGGGGGCCCTGGACCGGGGAGCTGTTTTTT
len: 14; abundance: few; v_gene: TRBV4-2; j_gene: TRBJ1-1; d_gene: NA; CDR3aa: CASSSIRDYTEAFF; CDR3nt: TGTGCCAGCAGCTCAATCCGGGATTACACTGAAGCTTTCTTT
len: 15; abundance: NA; v_gene: TRBV5-1; j_gene: TRBJ2-1; d_gene: NA; CDR3aa: CASSFNSGSYNEQFF; CDR3nt: TGCGCCAGCAGCTTCAATAGCGGCTCCTACAATGAGCAGTTCTTC
len: 15; abundance: NA; v_gene: TRBV18; j_gene: TRBJ2-7; d_gene: NA; CDR3aa: CASSPLNSGSDEQYF; CDR3nt: TGTGCCAGCTCACCCCTAAACTCAGGGTCGGACGAGCAGTACTTC
len: 14; abundance: NA; v_gene: TRBV6-5; j_gene: TRBJ2-7; d_gene: NA; CDR3aa: CASSYSSGRYEQYF; CDR3nt: TGTGCCAGCAGTTATAGTTCAGGAAGGTACGAGCAGTACTTC
len: 12; abundance: NA; v_gene: TRBV7-9; j_gene: TRBJ1-1; d_gene: NA; CDR3aa: CAVQVPNTEAFF; CDR3nt: TGTGCCGTTCAGGTTCCGAACACTGAAGCTTTCTTT
len: 16; abundance: NA; v_gene: TRBV11-3; j_gene: TRBJ2-2; d_gene: TRBD1; CDR3aa: CASSLDGTGLSGELFF; CDR3nt: TGTGCCAGCAGCTTGGACGGGACAGGGCTAAGCGGGGAGCTGTTTTTT
len: 15; abundance: NA; v_gene: TRBV5-1; j_gene: TRBJ2-5; d_gene: NA; CDR3aa: CASSPGPGHKETQYF; CDR3nt: TGCGCCAGCAGCCCGGGTCCGGGACACAAAGAGACCCAGTACTTC
len: 13; abundance: NA; v_gene: TRBV2; j_gene: TRBJ2-7; d_gene: TRBD1; CDR3aa: CASTGQGSYEQYF; CDR3nt: TGTGCCAGCACTGGACAGGGCTCCTACGAGCAGTACTTC
len: 14; abundance: NA; v_gene: TRBV18; j_gene: TRBJ2-7; d_gene: TRBD1; CDR3aa: CASSPRDRSGEQYF; CDR3nt: TGTGCCAGCTCCCCCCGGGACAGGTCCGGGGAACAGTACTTC
len: 15; abundance: NA; v_gene: TRBV5-1; j_gene: TRBJ2-3; d_gene: NA; CDR3aa: CASGRQLGGTDTQYF; CDR3nt: TGCGCCAGCGGACGACAGCTTGGCGGCACAGATACGCAGTATTTT
len: 16; abundance: NA; v_gene: TRBV6-1; j_gene: TRBJ2-7; d_gene: TRBD1; CDR3aa: CASSDRDRGVGYEQYF; CDR3nt: TGTGCCAGCAGTGACCGGGACAGGGGGGTAGGGTACGAGCAGTACTTC
len: 14; abundance: NA; v_gene: TRBV19; j_gene: TRBJ2-5; d_gene: TRBD1; CDR3aa: CASKGTVYQETQYF; CDR3nt: TGTGCCAGTAAAGGGACAGTCTACCAAGAGACCCAGTACTTC
len: 14; abundance: once; v_gene: TRBV11-2; j_gene: TRBJ2-2; d_gene: NA; CDR3aa: CASSLGWGSGELFF; CDR3nt: TGTGCCAGCAGCCTAGGGTGGGGCTCCGGGGAGCTGTTTTTT
len: 14; abundance: NA; v_gene: TRBV29-1; j_gene: TRBJ2-2; d_gene: NA; CDR3aa: CSVGPPGVTGELFF; CDR3nt: TGCAGCGTTGGCCCTCCAGGGGTGACCGGGGAGCTGTTTTTT
len: 16; abundance: NA; v_gene: TRBV5-1; j_gene: TRBJ2-3; d_gene: TRBD1; CDR3aa: CASSLQGASGTDTQYF; CDR3nt: TGCGCCAGCAGCTTACAGGGGGCGAGTGGAACAGATACGCAGTATTTT
len: 14; abundance: NA; v_gene: TRBV28; j_gene: TRBJ1-1; d_gene: NA; CDR3aa: CASSLPLGSTEAFF; CDR3nt: TGTGCCAGCAGTTTACCCCTAGGGAGCACTGAAGCTTTCTTT
len: 17; abundance: NA; v_gene: TRBV28; j_gene: TRBJ1-2; d_gene: NA; CDR3aa: CASSPGGGLVSGYGYTF; CDR3nt: TGTGCCAGCAGTCCTGGGGGGGGTCTAGTATCAGGCTATGGCTACACCTTC
len: 15; abundance: NA; v_gene: TRBV5-1; j_gene: TRBJ2-5; d_gene: NA; CDR3aa: CASSIQSTLQETQYF; CDR3nt: TGCGCCAGCAGCATACAGTCTACCCTCCAAGAGACCCAGTACTTC
len: 15; abundance: NA; v_gene: TRBV19; j_gene: TRBJ2-7; d_gene: TRBD1; CDR3aa: CASSIATGGAYEQYF; CDR3nt: TGTGCCAGTAGTATAGCGACAGGGGGTGCATACGAGCAGTACTTC
len: 20; abundance: NA; v_gene: TRBV28; j_gene: TRBJ1-5; d_gene: NA; CDR3aa: CASISDHSFRRASRNQPQHF; CDR3nt: TGTGCCAGCATCTCGGACCACTCATTTCGGAGGGCCTCCCGCAATCAGCCCCAGCATTTT
len: 14; abundance: once; v_gene: TRBV27; j_gene: TRBJ2-7; d_gene: NA; CDR3aa: CASSNLDRNYEQYF; CDR3nt: TGTGCCAGCAGTAATTTGGACAGAAACTACGAGCAGTACTTC
len: 13; abundance: NA; v_gene: TRBV19; j_gene: TRBJ1-2; d_gene: NA; CDR3aa: CASSTRQALGYTF; CDR3nt: TGTGCCAGTAGTACCAGACAGGCTCTGGGCTACACCTTC
len: 15; abundance: NA; v_gene: TRBV7-9; j_gene: TRBJ2-7; d_gene: TRBD1; CDR3aa: CASSRDRTLPYEQYF; CDR3nt: TGTGCCAGCAGCCGGGACAGGACACTTCCGTACGAGCAGTACTTC
len: 15; abundance: few; v_gene: TRBV7-6; j_gene: TRBJ2-2; d_gene: NA; CDR3aa: CASSLLQGGTGELFF; CDR3nt: TGTGCCAGCAGCTTACTACAGGGTGGCACCGGGGAGCTGTTTTTT
len: 13; abundance: NA; v_gene: TRBV5-6; j_gene: TRBJ2-3; d_gene: NA; CDR3aa: CASSLTGSGTQYF; CDR3nt: TGTGCCAGCAGCCTTACTGGGAGCGGTACGCAGTATTTT
len: 12; abundance: few; v_gene: TRBV7-2; j_gene: TRBJ2-7; d_gene: NA; CDR3aa: CASSQGEYEQYF; CDR3nt: TGTGCCAGCAGCCAAGGAGAGTACGAGCAGTACTTC
len: 15; abundance: NA; v_gene: TRBV2; j_gene: TRBJ2-7; d_gene: TRBD2; CDR3aa: CASSGVAGARYEQYF; CDR3nt: TGTGCCAGCAGTGGTGTAGCGGGGGCCCGCTACGAGCAGTACTTC
len: 18; abundance: few; v_gene: TRBV7-9; j_gene: TRBJ2-7; d_gene: NA; CDR3aa: CASSLAWDFQKLTYEQYF; CDR3nt: TGTGCCAGCAGCTTAGCTTGGGACTTCCAGAAGCTTACCTACGAGCAGTACTTC